One T cell receptor (beta chain) is described in this entry. Its target is unknown. Profiling relied on immunoSEQ multiplex PCR, and the TCRdb table lists in-frame clones only, not all of them. The profile covers around 2.3 million clones, with 90% to 97% appearing a single time and approximately 0.13% taken by the ten largest. This record comes from a study of shared clonotypes between healthy human individuals. All participating donors were Caucasian adults from Nashville, Tennessee. General observations from the study: When compared with the clonotypes that were shared by all four sorted-subset donors, the non-shared clonotypes turned out to have lower generation probabilities. It was observed that 4% to 6% of naive CD4 clonotypes were shared across a few donors.

Looked up from germline, CDR1 is SGHAT and CDR2 is FQDESV (reference sequence). This CDR3 comprises 15 residues. The V segment lost 6 bases and the J segment 6 bases; nucleotides outside the gene matches: 8. This chain joins TRBV11-1 and TRBJ2-2; 9 bases map to TRBD1. The receptor was derived from a man younger than 30 in good health. Sequences were obtained from naive CD4+ T cells sorted from blood. Subset of the sample: CD45RA+ positively selected. The CDR3 spells CASSYRDRVSGELFF. CDR3 nucleotides: TGTGCCAGCAGTTACCGGGACAGGGTCTCCGGGGAGCTGTTTTTT. Supplemented by reference TRBV11-1 and TRBJ2-2, the full variable domain reads EAEVAQSPRYKITEKSQAVAFWCDPISGHATLYWYRQILGQGPELLVQFQDESVVDDSQLPKDRFSAERLKGVDSTLKIQPAELGDSAMYLCASSYRDRVSGELFFGEGSRLTVL.